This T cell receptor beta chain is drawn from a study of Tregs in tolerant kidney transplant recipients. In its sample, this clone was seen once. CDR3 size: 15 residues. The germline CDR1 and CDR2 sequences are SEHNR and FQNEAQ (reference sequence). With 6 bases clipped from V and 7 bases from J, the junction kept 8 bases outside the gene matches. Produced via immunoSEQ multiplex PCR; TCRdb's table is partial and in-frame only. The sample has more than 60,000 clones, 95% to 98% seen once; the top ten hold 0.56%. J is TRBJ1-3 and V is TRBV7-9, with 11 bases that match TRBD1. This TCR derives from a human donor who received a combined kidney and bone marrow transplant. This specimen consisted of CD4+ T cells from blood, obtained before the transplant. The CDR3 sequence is CASRKAGTGGNTIYF. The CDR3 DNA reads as TGTGCCAGCAGGAAAGCCGGGACAGGGGGGAACACCATATATTTT.